This TCR beta chain derives from a study of blood T cell repertoires in COVID-19. Study summary: The samples span acute and convalescent COVID-19 from the United States, Italy and Spain.

In the original processing: Counts of nucleated cells, estimated from reference gene primer amplification, were obtained. Repertoires were generated with immunoSEQ multiplex PCR, while TCRdb's copy carries only in-frame clones and drops some. D and trimming were read from the DNA, whereas the V and J calls and clone size are those reported in that table. The sample has approximately 110,000 clones, about 90% seen once; the top ten hold around 2%. Enrolment of Seattle patients took place during active infection, and they were followed longitudinally. There are 16 residues in the CDR3. The V gene end was trimmed by 0 bases and the J gene end by 4 bases; junction bases not matched to a gene: 1. The germline gives CDR1 KGHSH, CDR2 LQKENI.

Sequences were obtained from peripheral blood. The source of this sequence is a man aged 50-60 years with COVID-19, enrolled during active disease. The J gene is TRBJ2-5, the V gene TRBV18; 14 positions agree with TRBD2. The CDR3 region has the DNA TGTGCCAGCTCACCACCCGGACTAGCGGGAGGAGAGACCCAGTACTTC. It specifies CASSPPGLAGGETQYF.